This passage covers 21 T cell receptor beta chains from one sample sequenced in a study of blood T cell repertoires in COVID-19. The method was immunoSEQ multiplex PCR; TCRdb's version includes in-frame clones alone and lacks a portion of them. Among roughly 290,000 clones listed, about nine tenths were seen once. Material for sequencing was PBMCs or T cells enriched from blood (not recorded which). The receptor set was obtained from a woman aged 35 to 49 who had recovered from COVID-19.

V is TRBV2 and J is TRBJ2-5; 10 bases agree with TRBD1. There are 20 residues in the CDR3. CDR1 is SNHLY and CDR2 is FYNNEI in the germline V gene. V trimming: 6 bases; J trimming: 4 bases; junction bases outside the gene matches: 23. CDR3 nucleotide sequence: TGTGCCAGCAGCTTTGTTCAACCGGGACAGGGGTCCCCTAATCGAGAGACCCAGTACTTC. This sequence encodes CASSFVQPGQGSPNRETQYF.

The V and J genes are TRBV5-1 and TRBJ1-2; perhaps TRBD1 as D (6 bases). This CDR3 region has 12 residues. The V end lost 4 bases, the J end lost 3 bases, and 7 bases lay between the germline ends. Germline V CDR1 and CDR2: SGHRS, YFSETQ. The CDR3 DNA is TGCGCCAGCAGCAGGACAGACTATGGCTACACCTTC. Protein: CASSRTDYGYTF.

V and J are TRBV27 and TRBJ2-7, with D uncertain. Germline CDR1 and CDR2: MNHEY and SMNVEV (reference sequence). V was clipped by 8 bases and J by 0 bases, with 23 bases between them. CDR3 length: 17 amino acids. Written as DNA, the CDR3 is TGTGCCAGCCGCCTTACCCTCTCTGGCACCATCTCCTACGAGCAGTACTTC. Translating it yields CASRLTLSGTISYEQYF.

The chain recombines TRBV19 with TRBJ1-1, with 9 positions matching TRBD1. This CDR3 comprises 15 residues. In germline, CDR1 is LNHDA, CDR2 SQIVND (reference sequence). V lost 7 bases to trimming and J lost 5 bases; unmatched junction nucleotides: 11. DNA of the CDR3: TGTGCCAGTACGCCGGACAGGGGACCATCAACTGAAGCTTTCTTT. Translating it yields CASTPDRGPSTEAFF.

This chain uses TRBV13 with TRBJ1-2; maybe TRBD1 (5 bases). The V and J ends lost 6 bases and 8 bases respectively, with 16 bases between them. The CDR3 contains 13 residues. CDR1 and CDR2 (germline): PRHDT, FYEKMQ (reference sequence). In nucleotides, the CDR3 is TGTGCCAGCAGTTGGGGCCGAAGAAAAGGCTACACCTTC. Translation gives CASSWGRRKGYTF.

This clone has just one count. The chain is built from TRBV3-1 (or the pseudogene TRBV3-2) and TRBJ1-4; 10 bases line up with TRBD1. The length of the CDR3 is 17 residues. CDR1 and CDR2 (germline): LGHDT, YNNKEL (reference sequence). The V gene end was trimmed by 4 bases and the J gene end by 3 bases; junction bases not matched to a gene: 8. The CDR3 DNA reads as TGTGCCAGCAGCCCGATACGGACAGGGGGGCCTAATGAAAAACTGTTTTTT. Amino acid sequence: CASSPIRTGGPNEKLFF.

Turning to this clone: The same CDR3 is also encoded by other DNA sequences in this sample. V is TRBV5-1 and J is TRBJ2-1; 11 bases are shared with TRBD2. Losses at the gene ends were 1 base for V and 7 bases for J; bases not matched to a gene: 4. The germline CDR1 and CDR2 sequences are SGHRS and YFSETQ. The CDR3 spans 15 residues. The CDR3 coding sequence is TGCGCCAGCAGCTTGTTAGCGGGAGGGCCGAATGAGCAGTTCTTC. This encodes CASSLLAGGPNEQFF.

The chain recombines TRBV15 with TRBJ2-7; D possibly corresponds to TRBD2 (6 bases). CDR1 is LNHNV, CDR2 YYDKDF, per germline (reference sequence). V was pared by 5 bases and J by 6 bases, with 17 bases between. CDR3 length: 14 residues. The CDR3 DNA reads as TGTGCCACCAGCCCCGGGACTTCCTTTGTCGAGCAGTACTTC. Protein sequence: CATSPGTSFVEQYF.

The chain recombines TRBV15 with TRBJ1-1; D gene unclear. V gave up 2 bases and J gave up 0 bases, with 7 bases separating them. CDR3 length equals 14 residues. The V gene's germline CDR1 is LNHNV and CDR2 YYDKDF (reference sequence). DNA of the CDR3: TGTGCCACCAGCAGATACAGTATGAACACTGAAGCTTTCTTT. Its translation: CATSRYSMNTEAFF.

This sequence joins TRBV7-3 and TRBJ2-2; D is ambiguous. The V gene's germline CDR1 is SGHTA and CDR2 FQGTGA. The CDR3 length is 13 residues. Trimming took off 9 bases at V and 6 bases at J, with 14 bases between the two ends. The CDR3, as DNA: TGTGCCAGTGCGGCCAAGGATTCCGGGGAGCTGTTTTTT. This sequence encodes CASAAKDSGELFF.

The V call is TRBV9, the J call TRBJ1-1, with 8 bases lining up with TRBD1. Trimming removed 4 bases from V and 4 bases from J; junction bases left unmatched: 9. Looked up from germline, CDR1 is SGDLS and CDR2 is YYNGEE. The CDR3 spans 15 residues. The CDR3 sequence: CASSRPRGRITEAFF. The CDR3 DNA reads as TGTGCCAGCAGCAGACCCAGGGGGCGCATCACTGAAGCTTTCTTT.

This chain uses TRBV18 with TRBJ2-1, with 10 bases fitting TRBD2. The CDR3 is 14 amino acids. Losses at the gene ends were 9 bases for V and 3 bases for J; bases not matched to a gene: 5. From germline, CDR1 is KGHSH and CDR2 LQKENI. DNA for the CDR3: TGTGCCAGTGGACTAGCGGATTTCTACAATGAGCAGTTCTTC. It is translated as CASGLADFYNEQFF. Filled out from reference TRBV18 and TRBJ2-1, the complete variable domain reads NAGVMQNPRHLVRRRGQEARLRCSPMKGHSHVYWYRQLPEEGLKFMVYLQKENIIDESGMPKERFSAEFPKEGPSILRIQQVVRGDSAAYFCASGLADFYNEQFFGPGTRLTVL.

This clone appeared once. The gene calls are TRBV7-9 and TRBJ2-3, with D possibly being TRBD1 (6 bases). Germline V CDR1 and CDR2: SEHNR, FQNEAQ (reference sequence). The CDR3 loop spans 16 amino acids. With 3 bases removed from V and 4 bases from J, the gap between germline ends came to 17 bases. In nucleotides, the CDR3 is TGTGCCAGCAGCTTTGGAACAGGGATTTGGGCAGATACGCAGTATTTT. It encodes CASSFGTGIWADTQYF. The full variable domain, rest sourced from reference TRBV7-9 and TRBJ2-3, is DTGVSQNPRHKITKRGQNVTFRCDPISEHNRLYWYRQTLGQGPEFLTYFQNEAQLEKSRLLSDRFSAERPKGSFSTLEIQRTEQGDSAMYLCASSFGTGIWADTQYFGPGTRLTVL.

This sequence joins TRBV6-5 and TRBJ1-1, with D possibly matching TRBD1 (5 bases). Trimming pared 6 bases from V and 10 bases from J, leaving 18 bases between. CDR1 and CDR2 from the germline V gene are MNHEY and SVGAGI. This CDR3 is built from 13 residues. CDR3 DNA sequence: TGTGCCAGCAGACAGACCGGACAAACCTCAGCTTTCTTT. Encoded protein: CASRQTGQTSAFF.

About this clone: The sample holds other DNA sequences that translate to the same CDR3. The genes are TRBV2 and TRBJ2-7; 8 bases match TRBD2. The V gene's germline CDR1 is SNHLY and CDR2 FYNNEI. The CDR3 has 14 amino acids. Trimming at V came to 6 bases and at J to 0 bases, leaving 4 bases not matched to a gene. CDR3 coding DNA: TGTGCCAGCAGAACCGGGAGGGGCTCCTACGAGCAGTACTTC. Protein product: CASRTGRGSYEQYF.

This chain connects TRBV7-3 to TRBJ2-5, with 7 bases that match TRBD1. Looked up from germline, CDR1 is SGHTA and CDR2 is FQGTGA. The CDR3 sequence is 14 residues long. Trimming at V came to 4 bases and at J to 1 base, leaving 3 bases not matched to a gene. CDR3 loop: CASSSGTVQETQYF. Here the CDR3 DNA reads TGTGCCAGCAGCTCCGGGACAGTCCAAGAGACCCAGTACTTC.

This clone is a singleton in its sample. V is TRBV6-6 and J is TRBJ1-1, with D possibly being TRBD1 (5 bases). The CDR3 is made up of 14 amino acids. Germline V gene lookup returns CDR1 MNHNY and CDR2 SVGAGI (reference sequence). The ends were cut back, 0 bases at V and 2 bases at J, with 7 bases in the middle. The CDR3 here is CASSYSRENTEAFF. The CDR3 DNA reads TGTGCCAGCAGTTACTCCAGGGAAAACACTGAAGCTTTCTTT.

The J gene is TRBJ1-1, the V gene TRBV7-9; 7 bases match TRBD1. This CDR3 has 15 residues. The germline V gene encodes CDR1 SEHNR and CDR2 FQNEAQ (reference sequence). Unmatched junction bases numbered 6, after V lost 1 base and J lost 4 bases. The CDR3 here is CASSLERGLTTEAFF. CDR3 coding DNA: TGTGCCAGCAGCTTAGAAAGGGGGCTGACCACTGAAGCTTTCTTT.

The chain has TRBV7-9 and TRBJ2-1; 8 bases agree with TRBD2. Germline assignment: CDR1 SEHNR and CDR2 FQNEAQ (reference sequence). The CDR3 spans 15 residues. V lost 1 base, J lost 7 bases, and 6 bases stayed unmatched. The CDR3 reads CASSLVLAVRNEQFF. CDR3 nucleotides: TGTGCCAGCAGCTTAGTACTAGCGGTTAGGAATGAGCAGTTCTTC.

The CDR3 loop reads CASSEAEQISPLHF. CDR3 bases: TGTGCCAGCAGTGAAGCGGAACAGATTTCACCCCTCCACTTT. The V gene is TRBV2, the J gene TRBJ1-6; no clear D. V was pared by 0 bases and J by 9 bases, with 9 bases between. The CDR3 loop spans 14 amino acids. Germline CDR1 reads SNHLY; CDR2 reads FYNNEI.

The CDR3 sequence is CASSLDTSGYQFF. For the CDR3, the DNA is TGCGCCAGCAGCCTGGACACCTCGGGGTATCAGTTCTTC. V is TRBV5-1 and J is TRBJ2-1, with D possibly called TRBD1 or TRBD2 (5 bases each). V gave up 4 bases and J gave up 13 bases, with 18 bases separating them. Per the germline V gene, CDR1 is SGHRS and CDR2 is YFSETQ. The CDR3 length is 13 residues.